What follows are 15 T cell receptor beta chains derived from one specimen sequenced in a study of blood T cell repertoires in COVID-19. Here immunoSEQ multiplex PCR was the method, and the copy in TCRdb shows in-frame clones only, minus some. The sample shows about 350,000 clones, 85% to 90% of them seen only once. What was sequenced was PBMCs or T cells enriched from blood (not recorded which). The receptors come from a young woman who had been exposed to COVID-19.

The chain has TRBV7-3 and TRBJ2-1; 9 bases agree with TRBD1. V lost 5 bases, J lost 1 base, and 12 bases stayed unmatched. This CDR3 is built from 18 residues. The germline V gene has CDR1 SGHTA and CDR2 FQGTGA. The CDR3 loop is CASSPQTVDRGSYNEQFF. In DNA, the CDR3 is TGTGCCAGCAGCCCCCAAACCGTGGACAGGGGTTCCTACAATGAGCAGTTCTTC.

The gene calls are TRBV9 and TRBJ1-2; D gene unclear. The V end lost 4 bases, the J end lost 3 bases, and 7 bases lay between the germline ends. CDR3 size: 12 residues. Germline V lookup: CDR1 SGDLS, CDR2 YYNGEE. The CDR3 DNA follows: TGTGCCAGCAGCCCTAGACACTATGGCTACACCTTC. It translates to CASSPRHYGYTF.

CDR3 nucleotide sequence: TGTGCCAGCAGCCCCGGGACAGGGGTAGGAAACACCATATATTTT. Translating gives CASSPGTGVGNTIYF. The chain carries TRBV6-6 and TRBJ1-3; 10 nucleotides align to TRBD1. V trimming: 6 bases; J trimming: 4 bases; junction bases outside the gene matches: 6. The CDR3 totals 15 residues. Per the germline V gene, CDR1 is MNHNY and CDR2 is SVGAGI (reference sequence).

The chain recombines TRBV29-1 with TRBJ1-4; no clear D gene. V was cut by 4 bases and J by 6 bases, with 9 bases left in between. This CDR3 comprises 12 residues. Germline V gene lookup returns CDR1 SQVTM and CDR2 ANQGSEA. CDR3 region: CSVAQPDEKLFF. The CDR3 nucleotides read TGCAGCGTTGCACAGCCTGATGAAAAACTGTTTTTT. The entire variable domain, with the rest obtained from reference TRBV29-1 and TRBJ1-4, is as follows: SAVISQKPSRDICQRGTSLTIQCQVDSQVTMMFWYRQQPGQSLTLIATANQGSEATYESGFVIDKFPISRPNLTFSTLTVSNMSPEDSSIYLCSVAQPDEKLFFGSGTQLSVL.

CDR3 nucleotide sequence: TGTGCCAGCAGCGCCTGGTCCCTAGCCGACCTAAGAAAAAACATTCAGTACTTC. Its protein product is CASSAWSLADLRKNIQYF. The chain employs TRBV5-6 and TRBJ2-4; D might be TRBD2 (5 bases). Trimming took off 4 bases at V and 4 bases at J, with 24 bases between the two ends. Germline V lookup: CDR1 SGHDT, CDR2 YYEEEE. The CDR3 totals 18 residues. Variable domain in full (rest from reference TRBV5-6 and TRBJ2-4): DAGVTQSPTHLIKTRGQQVTLRCSPKSGHDTVSWYQQALGQGPQFIFQYYEEEERQRGNFPDRFSGHQFPNYSSELNVNALLLGDSALYLCASSAWSLADLRKNIQYFGAGTRLSVL.

This clone was counted a few times. This chain links TRBV7-9 with TRBJ1-5; D not certain. Deletions cut 5 bases from V and 0 bases from J, with 8 bases between. This CDR3 contains 14 residues. CDR1 is SEHNR and CDR2 is FQNEAQ in the germline V gene (reference sequence). This CDR3 reads CASSPLYSNQPQHF. The CDR3 nucleotides read TGTGCCAGCAGCCCTCTCTATAGCAATCAGCCCCAGCATTTT.

The chain couples TRBV29-1 to TRBJ2-5, with 7 bases identical to TRBD1. J gave up 2 bases and V 3 bases, and 6 bases lay outside the gene matches. Germline CDR1 reads SQVTM; CDR2 reads ANQGSEA. This CDR3 is 14 amino acids long. The CDR3 protein is CSVEGDSYQETQYF. The CDR3 region has the DNA TGCAGCGTTGAGGGGGACAGCTATCAAGAGACCCAGTACTTC.

This chain joins TRBV28 and TRBJ2-7, with 7 bases aligning to TRBD1. The CDR3 totals 14 residues. Germline assignment: CDR1 MDHEN and CDR2 SYDVKM. V dropped 3 bases and J dropped 2; count of bases not matched to a gene: 4. The CDR3 loop is CASSFRGQPYEQYF. CDR3 nucleotide sequence: TGTGCCAGCAGTTTCCGGGGACAGCCCTACGAGCAGTACTTC.

The chain is built from TRBV28 and TRBJ1-1, with D possibly TRBD1 on 5 matching bases. The V gene lost 7 bases and the J gene lost 7 bases, with 19 bases spanning the gap. The V gene's germline CDR1 is MDHEN and CDR2 SYDVKM. The CDR3 has 14 residues. The CDR3 loop reads CASNTLPGFIEAFF. CDR3 nucleotide sequence: TGTGCCAGCAACACTCTCCCAGGGTTCATTGAAGCTTTCTTT.

V usage is TRBV7-9 and J usage is TRBJ2-7; TRBD2 matches at 10 bases. Germline CDR1 reads SEHNR; CDR2 reads FQNEAQ (reference sequence). This CDR3 is 16 amino acids long. Trimming cost V 2 bases and J 7 bases; bases outside gene matches: 11. The CDR3 sequence: CASSLSNLAGVGEQYF. In DNA form, the CDR3 reads TGTGCCAGCAGCTTATCCAATCTAGCGGGAGTAGGGGAGCAGTACTTC. Together with reference TRBV7-9 and TRBJ2-7, the CDR3 gives the full variable domain: DTGVSQNPRHKITKRGQNVTFRCDPISEHNRLYWYRQTLGQGPEFLTYFQNEAQLEKSRLLSDRFSAERPKGSFSTLEIQRTEQGDSAMYLCASSLSNLAGVGEQYFGPGTRLTVT.

This rearrangement joins TRBV5-1 to TRBJ1-5, with 8 bases that match TRBD1. The CDR3 is 13 residues long. V gave up 0 bases and J gave up 7 bases; unmatched junction bases: 0. The germline V gene has CDR1 SGHRS and CDR2 YFSETQ. In DNA, the CDR3 is TGCGCCAGCAGCTTGGGACAGGGGCAGCCCCAGCATTTT. It encodes CASSLGQGQPQHF.

The rearrangement uses TRBV7-9 and TRBJ2-7; 8 bases map to TRBD2. CDR1 and CDR2 (germline): SEHNR, FQNEAQ (reference sequence). V lost 5 bases and J lost 4; bases outside the gene matches: 7. CDR3 length: 14 residues. The CDR3 DNA reads as TGTGCCAGCAGCCAAGCGGGAGTGTCTTACGAGCAGTACTTC. Its protein product is CASSQAGVSYEQYF.

V and J are TRBV7-6 and TRBJ2-3; 8 nucleotides align to TRBD2. The CDR3 runs to 17 residues. CDR1 SGHVS and CDR2 FNYEAQ come from the germline V gene. After removal of 4 bases from V and 4 bases from J, the junction contained 13 bases not matched to a gene. The CDR3 region is CASSSLSGTRGSDTQYF. DNA for the CDR3: TGTGCCAGCAGCTCGTTATCCGGGACTAGAGGTTCAGATACGCAGTATTTT.

The rearrangement links TRBV6-5 to TRBJ1-5; D gene uncertain. The CDR3 covers 15 residues. CDR1 MNHEY and CDR2 SVGAGI come from the germline V gene. The V gene lost 0 bases and the J gene lost 4 bases, with 10 bases spanning the gap. CDR3: CASSYSQTGNQPQHF. The CDR3 DNA follows: TGTGCCAGCAGTTACTCGCAGACGGGGAATCAGCCCCAGCATTTT.

The chain joins TRBV5-1 to TRBJ2-1; 8 nucleotides align to TRBD1. J gave up 5 bases and V 0 bases, and 1 base lay outside the gene matches. Germline V gene data show CDR1 as SGHRS and CDR2 as YFSETQ. The length of the CDR3 is 14 residues. The DNA for the CDR3 is TGCGCCAGCAGCTTGGGGGACAGGAACAATGAGCAGTTCTTC. It specifies CASSLGDRNNEQFF.